The clone carrying this TCR beta chain has only a few counts. Its cognate antigen is unknown. The CDR3 loop spans 14 amino acids. V was shortened by 1 base and J by 0 bases, with 4 bases between the two germline ends. Germline loops: CDR1 LGHDT, CDR2 YNNKEL (reference sequence). This entry belongs to a study of T cells in Graves' hyperthyroidism and ophthalmopathy. Study summary: Blood was drawn when the patient was first diagnosed and still untreated. The study's findings and limits: Progression to ophthalmopathy was predicted a median of approximately seven months early.

Researchers amplified the TCR beta CDR3 regions from RNA transcripts. The HTBI primer set drove a first-round RT-PCR of the TCR CDR3. A single record per CDR3 protein comes from TCRdb applying MiXCR to the multiplex PCR reads. The sample includes 300,000 to 450,000 distinct CDR3 sequences, around 14% of them seen just once. The sequence was obtained from a woman in her 30s with Graves' hyperthyroidism. The rearrangement joins TRBV3-1 to TRBJ1-5; D unresolved. The specimen sequenced was blood. In nucleotides, the CDR3 is TGTGCCAGCAGCCAAGTGCATAGCAATCAGCCCCAGCATTTT. The encoded protein is CASSQVHSNQPQHF.